This TCR beta chain emerged from a study of cytomegalovirus exposure and HLA in healthy donors. Libraries were prepared by immunoSEQ multiplex PCR; TCRdb keeps only in-frame clonotypes and omits some of them. In the table there are about 200,000 clones, approximately 82% of which are singletons. V lost 4 bases, J lost 5 bases, and 11 bases lay in between. Germline V gene sequence: CDR1 ENHRY, CDR2 SYGVKD. The CDR3 covers 13 residues. The V call is TRBV10-3, the J call TRBJ2-5, with D tentatively TRBD1 (6 bases). The TCR was taken from a young woman in good health and CMV-seropositive. Source material: PBMCs. CDR3 loop: CAISVDRRETQYF. CDR3 nucleotides: TGTGCCATCAGTGTCGACAGGAGGGAGACCCAGTACTTC.